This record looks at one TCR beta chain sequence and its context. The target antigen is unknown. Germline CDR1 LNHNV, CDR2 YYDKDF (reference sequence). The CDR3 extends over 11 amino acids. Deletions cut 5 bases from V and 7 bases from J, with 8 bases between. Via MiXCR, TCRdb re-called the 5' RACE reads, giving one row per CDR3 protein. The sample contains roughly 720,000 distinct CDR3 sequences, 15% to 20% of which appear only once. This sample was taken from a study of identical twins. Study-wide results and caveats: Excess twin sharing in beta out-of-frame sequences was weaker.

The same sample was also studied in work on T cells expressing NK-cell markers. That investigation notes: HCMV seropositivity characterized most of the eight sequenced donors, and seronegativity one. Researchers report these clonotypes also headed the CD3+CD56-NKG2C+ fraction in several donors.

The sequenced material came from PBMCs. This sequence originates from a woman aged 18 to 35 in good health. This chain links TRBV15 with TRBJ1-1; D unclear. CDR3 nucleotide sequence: TGTGCCACCAGCGCGTTAGGTGAAGCTTTCTTT. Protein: CATSALGEAFF.